Presented here are 24 T cell receptor beta chains from one specimen sequenced in a study of tumor-infiltrating lymphocytes in oesophageal squamous cell carcinoma. TCRdb ran MiXCR on the PCR reads and lists one entry per CDR3 protein. The sample shows about 18,000 distinct CDR3 sequences, around 43% of them seen only once. Sequences were obtained from normal esophageal tissue next to the tumor. The receptors were sampled from a female donor with esophageal squamous cell carcinoma.

By share, this clonotype ranks as medium-sized. The V and J genes are TRBV7-8 and TRBJ1-1; unclear D gene. The CDR3 length is 17 residues. The germline V gene has CDR1 SGHVS and CDR2 FQNEAQ. Trimming removed 5 bases at V and 3 bases at J, with 22 bases between. DNA for the CDR3: TGTGCCAGCAGCCCAAAGATCGGGCAGTTGGGAGACACTGAAGCTTTCTTT. This sequence encodes CASSPKIGQLGDTEAFF. The variable domain in full, with the rest retrieved from reference TRBV7-8 and TRBJ1-1, is GAGVSQSPRYKVAKRGQDVALRCDPISGHVSLFWYQQALGQGPEFLTYFQNEAQLDKSGLPSDRFFAERPEGSVSTLKIQRTQQEDSAVYLCASSPKIGQLGDTEAFFGQGTRLTVV.

This clonotype was detected ten times or more. V and J are TRBV19 and TRBJ1-2; 8 nucleotides match TRBD1. Trimming removed 4 bases from V and 8 bases from J; junction bases left unmatched: 12. CDR1 is LNHDA, CDR2 SQIVND, per germline (reference sequence). The CDR3 sequence is 15 residues long. The CDR3 bases are TGTGCCAGTAGTAAAGCCGGGACAGGAGGCAGAGGCTACACCTTC. Translating it yields CASSKAGTGGRGYTF.

Judged by abundance, this clonotype is medium-sized. The chain recombines TRBV11-3 with TRBJ2-3; TRBD1 might be the D (6 bases). The V and J ends lost 5 bases and 3 bases respectively, with 15 bases between them. Germline assignment: CDR1 SGHNT and CDR2 YENEEA. The CDR3 has 15 amino acids. The CDR3 sequence: CASSMGAGETDTQYF. The CDR3 DNA reads TGTGCCAGCAGCATGGGGGCAGGGGAGACAGATACGCAGTATTTT.

This chain connects TRBV7-2 to TRBJ2-5, with D perhaps matching TRBD2 (6 bases). V was shortened by 3 bases and J by 2 bases, with 13 bases between the two germline ends. The germline gives CDR1 SGHTA, CDR2 FQGNSA. The CDR3 has 15 amino acids. CDR3 bases: TGTGCCAGCAGCTTCTCGGCCGGGAGTCAAGAGACCCAGTACTTC. As protein: CASSFSAGSQETQYF.

V gene TRBV7-6 combines with J gene TRBJ2-1, with D perhaps matching TRBD2 (5 bases). V gave up 5 bases and J gave up 6 bases, with 17 bases separating them. The CDR3 loop spans 15 amino acids. The germline gives CDR1 SGHVS, CDR2 FNYEAQ. The CDR3 reads CASSPRTAAGNEQFF. The CDR3 nucleotides read TGTGCCAGCAGCCCGCGTACTGCTGCGGGCAATGAGCAGTTCTTC.

At least ten counts were recorded for this clonotype. The CDR3 does not close with the conserved phenylalanine or tryptophan, likely indicating a read error. No DNA is shown, since the ends of the CDR3 on it are uncertain; the CDR3 is the one TCRdb lists. The chain joins TRBV12-3 or TRBV12-4 to TRBJ2-6. The CDR3 length equals 8 residues, ends included. The CDR3 sequence is CASSLRAS.

The chain has TRBV7-2 and TRBJ2-7; tentatively, D is TRBD1 or TRBD2 (5 bases each). This CDR3 spans 14 amino acids. The V gene lost 2 bases and the J gene lost 7 bases, with 15 bases spanning the gap. The germline gives CDR1 SGHTA, CDR2 FQGNSA. The CDR3 bases are TGTGCCAGCAGCTTACTAGCCTCTGAGGGGGAGCAGTACTTC. This sequence encodes CASSLLASEGEQYF.

The table lists this clonotype with a few counts. As the CDR3 is not closed by the conserved phenylalanine or tryptophan, this likely results from a read error. No DNA is shown, since the ends of the CDR3 on it are uncertain; the CDR3 is the one TCRdb lists. CDR3 region: CASSPSTGGEGGYTFGS. The chain carries TRBV7-3 and TRBJ2-7; TRBD1, as called in the table, went unchecked against the DNA. Per germline, CDR1 SGHTA and CDR2 FQGTGA. The length of the CDR3 is 17 amino acids, counting both ends.

The V and J genes are TRBV6-5 and TRBJ2-3, with 12 positions matching TRBD2. Germline loops: CDR1 MNHEY, CDR2 SVGAGI. The ends lost 5 bases at V and 3 bases at J; junction bases unmatched: 0. This CDR3 is built from 14 residues. The CDR3, as DNA: TGTGCCAGCAGTGGACTAGCGGGAACAGATACGCAGTATTTT. Translating gives CASSGLAGTDTQYF.

The chain is built from TRBV7-2 and TRBJ2-1, with a possible D match to TRBD2 (6 bases). The J call is doubtful: the DNA matches TRBJ2-7 better. CDR1 and CDR2 from the germline V gene are SGHTA and FQGNSA. The CDR3 spans 14 residues. DNA of the CDR3: TGTGCCAGCAGCCCAGGACTAACGGGAAACGAGCAGTACTTC. Its translation: CASSPGLTGNEQYF.

This clonotype was seen ten or more times. This chain connects TRBV14 to TRBJ2-1; possibly TRBD1 for D (6 bases). Germline assignment: CDR1 SGHDN and CDR2 FVKESK. V was cut by 4 bases and J by 7 bases, with 11 bases left in between. This CDR3 is built from 13 residues. The chain's CDR3 is CASSRQAGNEQFF. CDR3 coding DNA: TGTGCCAGCAGCCGACAGGCAGGGAATGAGCAGTTCTTC.

This clonotype is classed as medium-sized. V usage is TRBV10-1 and J usage is TRBJ2-1, with 7 bases fitting TRBD1. There are 14 residues in the CDR3. V gave up 5 bases and J gave up 4 bases; unmatched junction bases: 5. CDR1 and CDR2 from the germline V gene are WNHNN and SYGVQD (reference sequence). As DNA, the CDR3 is TGCGCCAGCAGTACGGCGGACAGGTACAATGAGCAGTTCTTC. As protein: CASSTADRYNEQFF.

In this sample, this clonotype turned up many times. This chain uses TRBV6-1 with TRBJ2-7, with TRBD2 matching over 8 bases. V trimming: 3 bases; J trimming: 4 bases; junction bases outside the gene matches: 11. Germline V gene data show CDR1 as MNHNS and CDR2 as SASEGT. The CDR3 has 16 amino acids. CDR3 residues: CASSDASGGRPYEQYF. The CDR3 DNA sequence: TGTGCCAGCAGTGATGCCAGCGGGGGCCGTCCATACGAGCAGTACTTC.

The chain couples TRBV7-2 to TRBJ2-7; D is ambiguous. The J call could be wrong; TRBJ2-5 is a better fit for the DNA end. The CDR3 consists of 14 residues. From germline, CDR1 is SGHTA and CDR2 FQGNSA. CDR3 protein: CASSFAANQETQYF. In nucleotides, the CDR3 is TGTGCCAGCAGCTTTGCGGCCAACCAAGAGACCCAGTACTTC.

Only one count was recorded for this clonotype. This rearrangement joins TRBV7-2 to TRBJ2-7; D not certain. Trimming pared 1 base from V and 4 bases from J, leaving 5 bases between. CDR1 SGHTA and CDR2 FQGNSA come from the germline V gene. This CDR3 has 12 residues. The DNA of the CDR3 is TGTGCCAGCAGCTTAGGGCAATACGAGCAGTACTTC. This gives the protein CASSLGQYEQYF.

The rearrangement links TRBV6-2 or TRBV6-3 to TRBJ2-3; 9 bases align to TRBD2. CDR1 is MNHEY, CDR2 SVGEGT, per germline. CDR3 length equals 15 residues. V shed 4 bases and J 1 base; nucleotides not matched to a gene: 3. The DNA of the CDR3 is TGTGCCAGCAGTTCCGCTAGCGGGGGCACAGATACGCAGTATTTT. It is translated as CASSSASGGTDTQYF.

This clonotype was picked up many times. The rearrangement links TRBV7-2 to TRBJ1-5, with a weak D call TRBD1 (5 bases). Germline CDR1 reads SGHTA; CDR2 reads FQGNSA. The CDR3 extends over 12 amino acids. V lost 10 bases, J lost 2 bases, and 9 bases lay in between. CDR3 nucleotide sequence: TGTGCCACCAGGGTGGGCAATCAGCCCCAGCATTTT. It encodes CATRVGNQPQHF.

The CDR3 sequence: CASSPRLAGVNEQYF. CDR3 coding DNA: TGTGCCAGCAGCCCTAGACTAGCGGGAGTAAACGAGCAGTACTTC. This chain joins TRBV7-3 and TRBJ2-5; 12 nucleotides line up with TRBD2. The J call is uncertain, as TRBJ2-7 better fits the DNA end. Germline CDR1 SGHTA, CDR2 FQGTGA. The CDR3 loop spans 15 amino acids.

This clonotype occurred a few times. This chain uses TRBV6-2 or TRBV6-3 with TRBJ1-6; D unclear. The J call may be in error: the DNA end matches TRBJ1-5 better. CDR1 is MNHEY, CDR2 SVGEGT, per germline. The CDR3 runs to 18 residues. This CDR3 is CASSEGIRVPYSNQPQHF. In nucleotides, the CDR3 is TGTGCCAGCAGTGAAGGTATAAGGGTCCCCTATAGCAATCAGCCCCAGCATTTT.

This clonotype was observed many times. The chain is built from TRBV6-1 and TRBJ1-5; D not certain. V gave up 4 bases and J gave up 0 bases, with 10 bases separating them. The CDR3 sequence is 15 residues long. CDR1 MNHNS and CDR2 SASEGT come from the germline V gene. The CDR3 sequence is CASSGDQYSNQPQHF. CDR3 nucleotide sequence: TGTGCCAGCAGTGGTGATCAGTATAGCAATCAGCCCCAGCATTTT.

This clonotype was observed a handful of times. Its ends do not fully match the called genes, so a read error is possible. CDR3 in amino acids: CASSAGTYNEQFF. DNA of the CDR3: TGTGCTAGCAGCGCCGGGACTTACAATGAGCAGTTCTTC. This chain joins TRBV7-7 and TRBJ2-1; D is perhaps TRBD2 (6 bases). The CDR3 length is 13 residues. The germline V gene encodes CDR1 SSHAT and CDR2 FNYEAQ (reference sequence).

This clonotype was counted ten times or more. The chain combines TRBV20-1 with TRBJ2-2, with D possibly TRBD2 on 6 matching bases. This CDR3 is 15 amino acids long. Germline assignment: CDR1 DFQATT and CDR2 SNEGSKA (reference sequence). Trimming removed 0 bases from V and 3 bases from J, with 11 bases in between. The DNA for the CDR3 is TGCAGTGCTAGAGATGGGCGGGGATACACCGGGGAGCTGTTTTTT. Translating it yields CSARDGRGYTGELFF.

The rearrangement links TRBV9 to TRBJ2-1; the D is unclear. Germline lookup yields CDR1 SGDLS and CDR2 YYNGEE. The CDR3 covers 11 residues. Trimming pared 0 bases from V and 9 bases from J, leaving 4 bases between. This CDR3 is CASSVEAEQFF. CDR3 bases: TGTGCCAGCAGCGTAGAAGCTGAGCAGTTCTTC.

This clonotype was seen a handful of times. This chain links TRBV7-4 with TRBJ2-5; D is unresolved. The CDR3 runs to 12 residues. Germline values: CDR1 SGHVT, CDR2 SQSDAQ. The V gene lost 5 bases and the J gene lost 5 bases, with 9 bases spanning the gap. CDR3 nucleotide sequence: TGTGCCAGCAGCCCCCACGCTGAGACCCAGTACTTC. It translates to CASSPHAETQYF.